These 27 T cell receptor beta chains share one sample of origin, sequenced in a study of blood T cell repertoires in COVID-19. The data were produced by immunoSEQ multiplex PCR, yet TCRdb's version contains in-frame clones alone and is incomplete. The data contain 100,000 to 150,000 clones, 92% of them singletons. The sequenced sample consisted of peripheral blood. The receptors come from a man aged 45-65 years with COVID-19, enrolled during active disease.

This chain joins TRBV10-3 and TRBJ2-7; D possibly corresponds to TRBD2 (6 bases). The CDR3 covers 12 residues. V was shortened by 2 bases and J by 6 bases, with 8 bases between the two germline ends. The germline CDR1 and CDR2 sequences are ENHRY and SYGVKD. The CDR3, as DNA: TGTGCCATCAGTGAGGCGGGGCTCGAGCAGTACTTC. It specifies CAISEAGLEQYF.

The chain links TRBV9 to TRBJ2-3, with TRBD2 identical over 7 bases. V gave up 1 base and J gave up 4 bases; unmatched junction bases: 9. The germline V gene encodes CDR1 SGDLS and CDR2 YYNGEE. This CDR3 is 16 amino acids long. In DNA, the CDR3 is TGTGCCAGCAGCGTATGGGTAGGCGGGAGCGCAGATACGCAGTATTTT. Protein product: CASSVWVGGSADTQYF. Looking up the rest from reference TRBV9 and TRBJ2-3 gives the full variable domain: DSGVTQTPKHLITATGQRVTLRCSPRSGDLSVYWYQQSLDQGLQFLIQYYNGEERAKGNILERFSAQQFPDLHSELNLSSLELGDSALYFCASSVWVGGSADTQYFGPGTRLTVL.

The chain employs TRBV30 and TRBJ2-4; D is possibly TRBD2 (7 bases). From germline, CDR1 is GTSNPN and CDR2 SVGIG (reference sequence). Trimming cost V 2 bases and J 6 bases, with 17 bases left between them. The CDR3 runs to 15 residues. In DNA form, the CDR3 reads TGTGCCTGGAGTTCACAGGGAGGGTGGGGAAACATTCAGTACTTC. Translating gives CAWSSQGGWGNIQYF.

The chain couples TRBV12-3 or TRBV12-4 to TRBJ2-3; no reliable D call. This CDR3 is 13 amino acids long. V lost 4 bases and J 0 bases, leaving 5 bases between the germline ends. The DNA of the CDR3 is TGTGCCAGCAGTTCACAGAGCACAGATACGCAGTATTTT. Its translation: CASSSQSTDTQYF.

V gene TRBV6-6 combines with J gene TRBJ1-1; 10 bases are a match to TRBD1. CDR3 length: 15 residues. Germline V gene data show CDR1 as MNHNY and CDR2 as SVGAGI (reference sequence). V lost 7 bases and J lost 0; bases outside the gene matches: 5. CDR3 loop: CASTGTGVLNTEAFF. The CDR3 DNA is TGTGCCAGCACCGGGACAGGGGTTTTGAACACTGAAGCTTTCTTT.

The chain carries TRBV4-3 and TRBJ1-1, with D possibly being TRBD1 (5 bases). CDR1 is LGHNA, CDR2 YSLEER, per germline. This CDR3 is 15 amino acids long. Trimming pared 3 bases from V and 11 bases from J, leaving 22 bases between. Here the CDR3 DNA reads TGCGCCAGCAGCCAGGGGCTGGACGGATTCAAGGAGGCTTTCTTT. It translates to CASSQGLDGFKEAFF.

This clone was seen just once. The chain is built from TRBV6-4 and TRBJ2-1; 7 bases map to TRBD2. The CDR3 runs to 15 residues. After removal of 3 bases from V and 5 bases from J, the junction contained 7 bases not matched to a gene. Germline assignment: CDR1 MRHNA and CDR2 SNTAGT. The CDR3 loop is CASSERSSGHNEQFF. In nucleotides, the CDR3 is TGTGCCAGCAGTGAAAGGTCTAGCGGCCACAATGAGCAGTTCTTC.

This chain joins TRBV7-6 and TRBJ2-3, with 10 nucleotides matching TRBD2. CDR1 is SGHVS, CDR2 FNYEAQ, per germline. The ends lost 1 base at V and 6 bases at J; junction bases unmatched: 4. CDR3 length: 15 residues. Here the CDR3 reads CASSLVLAGLDTQYF. The CDR3 DNA sequence: TGTGCCAGCAGCTTAGTACTAGCGGGACTGGATACGCAGTATTTT.

This clone was observed a single time. CDR3 in amino acids: CATSDSSGQIYGYTF. The CDR3 DNA reads TGTGCCACCAGTGATTCTTCGGGACAGATCTATGGCTACACCTTC. The rearrangement links TRBV24-1 to TRBJ1-2; 7 bases agree with TRBD1. Germline V lookup: CDR1 KGHDR, CDR2 SFDVKD. V gave up 2 bases and J gave up 4 bases; unmatched junction bases: 6. This CDR3 comprises 15 residues.

The chain links TRBV4-1 to TRBJ2-7; no reliable D call. Germline CDR1 MGHRA, CDR2 YSYEKL. Trimming pared 0 bases from V and 3 bases from J, leaving 6 bases between. The CDR3 extends over 13 amino acids. The CDR3 here is CASSQDISYEQYF. For the CDR3, the DNA is TGCGCCAGCAGCCAAGATATCAGCTACGAGCAGTACTTC.

This chain joins TRBV28 and TRBJ2-6; 9 bases line up with TRBD1. The CDR3 runs to 19 residues. Unmatched junction bases numbered 8, after V lost 2 bases and J lost 0 bases. The germline V gene has CDR1 MDHEN and CDR2 SYDVKM. Written as DNA, the CDR3 is TGTGCCAGCAGTTTAACAGGGGGCGTCCCTCTCTCTGGGGCCAACGTCCTGACTTTC. As protein: CASSLTGGVPLSGANVLTF.

CDR3 in DNA: TGTGCCAGCAGCTCGGGACTAGCGGGAGCGGCAGATACGCAGTATTTT. It translates to CASSSGLAGAADTQYF. This chain joins TRBV11-3 and TRBJ2-3; TRBD2 matches at 14 bases. Trimming took 4 bases from V and 4 from J; bases not matched to a gene: 4. Germline V gene data show CDR1 as SGHNT and CDR2 as YENEEA. There are 16 residues in the CDR3.

The rearrangement links TRBV11-2 to TRBJ2-2; TRBD1 is a possible D gene (6 bases). Trimming left V 1 base short and J 0 bases short, with 12 bases between. The CDR3 has 17 residues. Germline-derived CDR1 and CDR2 are SGHAT and FQNNGV. Written as DNA, the CDR3 is TGTGCCAGCAGCTTAGGGACCGGGACATCGAACACCGGGGAGCTGTTTTTT. Its translation: CASSLGTGTSNTGELFF.

The chain carries TRBV7-9 and TRBJ2-1; weak D call: TRBD2 (5 bases). CDR1 is SEHNR, CDR2 FQNEAQ, per germline (reference sequence). Trimming took off 5 bases at V and 6 bases at J, with 17 bases between the two ends. The CDR3 is 15 amino acids. The CDR3 protein is CASSHARSGFNEQFF. The CDR3 DNA is TGTGCCAGCAGCCACGCCAGGAGCGGCTTCAATGAGCAGTTCTTC. The full variable domain, rest sourced from reference TRBV7-9 and TRBJ2-1, is DTGVSQNPRHKITKRGQNVTFRCDPISEHNRLYWYRQTLGQGPEFLTYFQNEAQLEKSRLLSDRFSAERPKGSFSTLEIQRTEQGDSAMYLCASSHARSGFNEQFFGPGTRLTVL.

The rearrangement uses TRBV6-5 and TRBJ2-5; maybe TRBD2 (6 bases). Germline CDR1 and CDR2: MNHEY and SVGAGI. V dropped 2 bases and J dropped 4 bases, with 17 bases sitting between them. The CDR3 extends over 16 amino acids. CDR3 sequence reads: CASSYLPGTLGETQYF. DNA for the CDR3: TGTGCCAGCAGTTACCTTCCCGGGACTTTGGGAGAGACCCAGTACTTC.

This chain links TRBV28 with TRBJ2-7, with a weak D call TRBD1 (5 bases). The CDR3 sequence is 13 residues long. CDR1 and CDR2 from the germline V gene are MDHEN and SYDVKM. V was pared by 3 bases and J by 5 bases, with 11 bases between. DNA for the CDR3: TGTGCCAGCAGTTTGGCAGGGTCGGACGAGCAGTACTTC. This codes for CASSLAGSDEQYF.

This clone has just one count. The V call is TRBV6-2 or TRBV6-3, the J call TRBJ2-7, with 8 bases fitting TRBD1. The germline V gene has CDR1 MNHEY and CDR2 SVGEGT. This CDR3 comprises 15 residues. The J segment lost 3 bases and the V segment lost 2 bases, leaving 6 bases of the junction unmatched. This CDR3 is CASSYEDREFYEQYF. The CDR3, as DNA: TGTGCCAGCAGTTACGAGGACAGGGAATTCTACGAGCAGTACTTC.

The chain recombines TRBV28 with TRBJ2-7; the match to TRBD2 covers 12 bases. CDR1 and CDR2 from the germline V gene are MDHEN and SYDVKM. V lost 2 bases and J lost 4; bases outside the gene matches: 6. CDR3 length: 16 residues. CDR3 coding DNA: TGTGCCAGCAGTTTAACGGCTAGCGGGAGGGGGTACGAGCAGTACTTC. Amino acid sequence: CASSLTASGRGYEQYF.

This sequence joins TRBV19 and TRBJ1-1; TRBD1 is a possible D gene (5 bases). This CDR3 is 13 amino acids long. V was shortened by 7 bases and J by 3 bases, with 12 bases between the two germline ends. Germline values: CDR1 LNHDA, CDR2 SQIVND (reference sequence). CDR3 residues: CASNPRGDTEAFF. In nucleotides, the CDR3 is TGTGCCAGTAATCCCCGGGGGGACACTGAAGCTTTCTTT.

The chain recombines TRBV10-2 with TRBJ2-1; TRBD2 agrees at 9 bases. The CDR3 runs to 17 residues. Germline CDR1 and CDR2: WSHSY and SAAADI. The V gene end was trimmed by 4 bases and the J gene end by 8 bases; junction bases not matched to a gene: 15. CDR3: CASSGGRTSDIPDEQFF. CDR3 nucleotide sequence: TGCGCCAGCAGTGGAGGCAGGACTAGCGATATCCCAGATGAGCAGTTCTTC.

The rearrangement uses TRBV30 and TRBJ2-7; a weak D match, TRBD2 (5 bases). This CDR3 is built from 14 residues. In germline, CDR1 is GTSNPN, CDR2 SVGIG (reference sequence). V gave up 1 base and J gave up 0 bases, with 10 bases separating them. The CDR3 region is CAWSAGISSYEQYF. DNA of the CDR3: TGTGCCTGGAGTGCGGGGATAAGCTCCTACGAGCAGTACTTC.

This clone was detected only once. This chain connects TRBV4-1 to TRBJ1-5; D is uncertain. The CDR3 loop spans 14 amino acids. The germline V and J ends were trimmed by 3 bases and 4 bases, with 10 bases remaining between them. Germline CDR1 MGHRA, CDR2 YSYEKL. CDR3 bases: TGCGCCAGCAGCCAGGCGGCAGATAATCAGCCCCAGCATTTT. It encodes CASSQAADNQPQHF.

The chain employs TRBV7-2 and TRBJ2-2; D may be TRBD1 (5 bases). This CDR3 comprises 15 residues. V lost 6 bases and J lost 2, with 13 bases in between. Germline V gene lookup returns CDR1 SGHTA and CDR2 FQGNSA. CDR3 loop: CASSSRDSNTGELFF. CDR3 nucleotide sequence: TGTGCCAGCAGTTCGCGTGACAGTAACACCGGGGAGCTGTTTTTT.

The V gene is TRBV18, the J gene TRBJ2-7; the match to TRBD1 covers 8 bases. V was pared by 4 bases and J by 0 bases, with 5 bases of the junction left unmatched. Germline V gene sequence: CDR1 KGHSH, CDR2 LQKENI. The CDR3 has 15 residues. The CDR3 nucleotides read TGTGCCAGCTCACTACAGGGGGGAGGCTCCTACGAGCAGTACTTC. This translates into CASSLQGGGSYEQYF.

This clone appeared once. This chain uses TRBV6-1 with TRBJ2-7; 7 bases map to TRBD1. The junction had 3 bases not matched to a gene; V was cut back by 3 bases and J by 4 bases. The length of the CDR3 is 13 residues. Germline lookup yields CDR1 MNHNS and CDR2 SASEGT. The CDR3 here is CASSEGTAYEQYV. The DNA for the CDR3 is TGTGCCAGCAGTGAGGGGACAGCATACGAGCAGTACGTC.

The chain couples TRBV7-9 to TRBJ2-4, with 9 bases that match TRBD1. Germline values: CDR1 SEHNR, CDR2 FQNEAQ (reference sequence). The length of the CDR3 is 16 residues. Trimming at V came to 0 bases and at J to 3 bases, leaving 3 bases not matched to a gene. Here the CDR3 DNA reads TGTGCCAGCAGCTTAGCGGGGACAGGGCGCAAAAACATTCAGTACTTC. Amino acids: CASSLAGTGRKNIQYF.

This chain joins TRBV18 and TRBJ1-4; 7 bases match TRBD1. The germline V gene encodes CDR1 KGHSH and CDR2 LQKENI. V shed 4 bases, J shed 0 bases, and the junction held 5 bases outside the gene matches. This CDR3 is 16 amino acids long. The CDR3 nucleotides read TGTGCCAGCTCACTCGGCACAGGGGCAACTAATGAAAAACTGTTTTTT. It specifies CASSLGTGATNEKLFF.